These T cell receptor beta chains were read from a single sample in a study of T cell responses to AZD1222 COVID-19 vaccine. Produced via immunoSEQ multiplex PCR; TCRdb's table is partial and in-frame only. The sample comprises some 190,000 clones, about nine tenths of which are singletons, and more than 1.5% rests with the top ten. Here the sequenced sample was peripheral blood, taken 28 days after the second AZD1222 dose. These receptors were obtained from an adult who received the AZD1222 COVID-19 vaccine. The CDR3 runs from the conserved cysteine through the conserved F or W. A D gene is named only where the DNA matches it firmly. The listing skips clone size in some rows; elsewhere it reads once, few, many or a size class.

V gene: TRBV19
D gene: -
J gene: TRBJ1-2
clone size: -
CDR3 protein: CASSIVQGYGYTF
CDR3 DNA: TGTGCCAGTAGTATAGTTCAGGGCTATGGCTACACCTTC

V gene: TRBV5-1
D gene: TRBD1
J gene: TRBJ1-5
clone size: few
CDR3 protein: CASSPGTVSNQPQHF
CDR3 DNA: TGCGCCAGCAGCCCGGGGACAGTTAGCAATCAGCCCCAGCATTTT

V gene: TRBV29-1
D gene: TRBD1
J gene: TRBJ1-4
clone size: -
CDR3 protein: CSVAPTGGVEKLFF
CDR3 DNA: TGCAGCGTTGCCCCGACAGGGGGCGTTGAAAAACTGTTTTTT

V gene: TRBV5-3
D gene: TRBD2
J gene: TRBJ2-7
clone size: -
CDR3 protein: CARSRTSGTYEQYF
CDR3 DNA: TGTGCCAGAAGCCGGACTAGCGGAACCTACGAGCAGTACTTC

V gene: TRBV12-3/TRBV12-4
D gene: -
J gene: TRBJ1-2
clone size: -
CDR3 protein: CASSLGAAYGYTF
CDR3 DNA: TGTGCCAGCAGTTTAGGGGCGGCCTATGGCTACACCTTC

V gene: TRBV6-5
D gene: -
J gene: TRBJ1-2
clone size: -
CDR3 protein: CASYAGEGYTF
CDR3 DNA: TGTGCCAGCTACGCAGGGGAAGGCTACACCTTC

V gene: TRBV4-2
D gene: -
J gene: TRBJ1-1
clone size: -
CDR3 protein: CASSQDENTEAFF
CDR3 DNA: TGTGCCAGCAGCCAAGACGAGAACACTGAAGCTTTCTTT

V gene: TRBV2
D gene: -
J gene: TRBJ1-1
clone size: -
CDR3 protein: CASSLGLGGYTEAFF
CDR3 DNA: TGTGCCAGCAGTCTGGGCCTGGGGGGATACACTGAAGCTTTCTTT

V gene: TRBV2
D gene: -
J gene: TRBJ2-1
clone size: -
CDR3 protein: CASIGNEQFF
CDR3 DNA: TGTGCCAGCATTGGCAATGAGCAGTTCTTC

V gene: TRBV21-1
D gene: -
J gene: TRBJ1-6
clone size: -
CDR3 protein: CASSKVGDRGHNSPLHF
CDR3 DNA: TGTGCCAGCAGCAAAGTCGGGGACAGGGGCCATAATTCACCCCTCCACTTT

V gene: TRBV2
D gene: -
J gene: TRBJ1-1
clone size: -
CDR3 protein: CASSTGTTTPNTEAFF
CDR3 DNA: TGTGCCAGCAGTACCGGGACAACAACCCCGAACACTGAAGCTTTCTTT

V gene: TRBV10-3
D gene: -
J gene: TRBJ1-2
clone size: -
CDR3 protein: CAISEQGYGYTF
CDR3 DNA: TGTGCCATCAGTGAGCAGGGCTACGGCTACACCTTC

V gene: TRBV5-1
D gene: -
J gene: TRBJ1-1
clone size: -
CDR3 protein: CASSLETGMNTEAFF
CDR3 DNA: TGCGCCAGCAGCTTGGAAACAGGGATGAACACTGAAGCTTTCTTT

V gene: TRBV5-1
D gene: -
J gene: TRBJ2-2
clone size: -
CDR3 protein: CASSLVGGSAGELFF
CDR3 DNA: TGCGCCAGCAGCTTGGTTGGGGGGAGCGCCGGGGAGCTGTTTTTT

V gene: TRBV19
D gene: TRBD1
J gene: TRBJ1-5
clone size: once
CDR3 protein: CASRLGTGGNQPQHF
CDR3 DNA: TGTGCCAGTAGACTCGGGACAGGTGGCAATCAGCCCCAGCATTTT

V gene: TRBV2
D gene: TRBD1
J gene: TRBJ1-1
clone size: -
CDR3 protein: CASRQDRVVNTEAFF
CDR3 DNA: TGTGCCAGCAGACAGGACAGGGTGGTGAACACTGAAGCTTTCTTT

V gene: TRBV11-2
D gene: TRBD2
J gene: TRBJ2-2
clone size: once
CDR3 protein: CASSLELAGVTGELFF
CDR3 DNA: TGTGCCAGCAGCTTAGAACTAGCGGGAGTTACCGGGGAGCTGTTTTTT

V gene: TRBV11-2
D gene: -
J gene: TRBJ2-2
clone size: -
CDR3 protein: CASSLVGELFF
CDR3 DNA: TGTGCCAGCAGCTTAGTGGGGGAGCTGTTTTTT

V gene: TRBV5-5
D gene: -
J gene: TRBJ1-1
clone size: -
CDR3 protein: CASSLQQGGRLGTEAFF
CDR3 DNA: TGTGCCAGCAGCCTCCAACAGGGAGGTCGTTTAGGCACTGAAGCTTTCTTT

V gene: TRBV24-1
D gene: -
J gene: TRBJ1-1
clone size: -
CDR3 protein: CATSDPGTTEAFF
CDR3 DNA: TGTGCCACCAGTGATCCCGGGACAACTGAAGCTTTCTTT

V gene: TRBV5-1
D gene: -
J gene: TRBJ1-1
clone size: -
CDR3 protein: CASSLVGETEAFF
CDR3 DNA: TGCGCCAGCAGCTTGGTGGGGGAGACTGAAGCTTTCTTT

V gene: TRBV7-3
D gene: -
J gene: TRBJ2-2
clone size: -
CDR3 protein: CASSPRRESYTGELFF
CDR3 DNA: TGTGCCAGCAGCCCCCGTCGGGAAAGCTACACCGGGGAGCTGTTTTTT

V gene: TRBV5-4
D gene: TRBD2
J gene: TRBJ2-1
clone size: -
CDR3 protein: CASSHSGGATYNEQFF
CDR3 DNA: TGTGCCAGCAGCCATAGCGGGGGGGCTACCTACAATGAGCAGTTCTTC

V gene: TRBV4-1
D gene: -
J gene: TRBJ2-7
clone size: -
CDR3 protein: CASSQDPERPYEQYF
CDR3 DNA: TGCGCCAGCAGCCAGGATCCCGAGCGGCCCTACGAGCAGTACTTC

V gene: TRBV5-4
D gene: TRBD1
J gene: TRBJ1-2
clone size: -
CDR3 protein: CASRSRRDSANYGYTF
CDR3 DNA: TGTGCCAGCAGATCCAGGCGGGACAGCGCTAACTATGGCTACACCTTC

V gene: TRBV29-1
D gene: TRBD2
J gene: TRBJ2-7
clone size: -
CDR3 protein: CSASGTSYEQYF
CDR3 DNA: TGCAGCGCTAGCGGGACCTCCTACGAGCAGTACTTC

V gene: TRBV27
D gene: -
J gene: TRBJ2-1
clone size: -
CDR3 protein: CASSLSYGSSYNEQFF
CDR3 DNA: TGTGCCAGCAGTTTATCGTACGGGAGCTCCTACAATGAGCAGTTCTTC

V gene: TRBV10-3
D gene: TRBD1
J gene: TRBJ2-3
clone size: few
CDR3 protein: CAISENPGTGMTGGYTDTQYF
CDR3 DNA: TGTGCCATCAGTGAAAACCCCGGGACAGGGATGACGGGAGGATACACAGATACGCAGTATTTT

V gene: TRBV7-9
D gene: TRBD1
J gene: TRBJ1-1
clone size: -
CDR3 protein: CASSLAGGQGNTEAFF
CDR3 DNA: TGTGCCAGCAGCTTAGCGGGGGGACAGGGCAACACTGAAGCTTTCTTT

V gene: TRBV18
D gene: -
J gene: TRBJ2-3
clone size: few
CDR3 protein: CASSRLNPDTQYF
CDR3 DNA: TGTGCCAGCTCACGACTGAATCCAGATACGCAGTATTTT

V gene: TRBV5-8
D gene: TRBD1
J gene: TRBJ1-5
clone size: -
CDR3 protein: CASSMEVRGRDQPQHF
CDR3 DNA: TGTGCCAGCAGCATGGAAGTGAGGGGGCGGGATCAGCCCCAGCATTTT

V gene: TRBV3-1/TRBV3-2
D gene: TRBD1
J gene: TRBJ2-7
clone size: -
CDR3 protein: CASSRSGGEQYF
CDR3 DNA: TGTGCCAGCAGCCGTTCAGGGGGTGAGCAGTACTTC

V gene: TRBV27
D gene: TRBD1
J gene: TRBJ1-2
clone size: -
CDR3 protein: CASTTRQGGSYTF
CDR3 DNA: TGTGCCAGCACCACCCGACAGGGTGGGAGCTACACCTTC

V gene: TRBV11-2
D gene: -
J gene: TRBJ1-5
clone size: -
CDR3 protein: CASSLDWSGRQPQHF
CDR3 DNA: TGTGCCAGCAGCTTAGATTGGTCAGGGCGACAGCCCCAGCATTTT

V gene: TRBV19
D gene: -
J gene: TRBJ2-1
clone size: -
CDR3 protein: CASSMGRHEQFF
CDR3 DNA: TGTGCCAGTAGTATGGGGCGGCATGAGCAGTTCTTC

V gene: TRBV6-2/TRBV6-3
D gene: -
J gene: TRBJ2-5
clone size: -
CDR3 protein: CASSYAHPLYF
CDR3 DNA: TGTGCCAGCAGTTACGCCCACCCCCTCTACTTC

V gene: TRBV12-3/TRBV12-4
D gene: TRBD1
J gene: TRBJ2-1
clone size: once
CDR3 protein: CASSLYRGNEQFF
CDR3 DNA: TGTGCCAGCAGCCTGTACAGGGGGAATGAGCAGTTCTTC

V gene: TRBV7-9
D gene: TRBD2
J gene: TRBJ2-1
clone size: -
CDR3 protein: CASSTSSGFYNEQFF
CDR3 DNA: TGTGCCAGCAGCACCTCTAGCGGATTTTACAATGAGCAGTTCTTC

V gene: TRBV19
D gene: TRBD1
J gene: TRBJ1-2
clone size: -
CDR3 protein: CASSETGVYGYTF
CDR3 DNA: TGTGCCAGTAGCGAAACAGGGGTGTATGGCTACACCTTC

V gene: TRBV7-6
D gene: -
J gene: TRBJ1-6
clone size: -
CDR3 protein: CASSLNSYNSPLHF
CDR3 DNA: TGTGCCAGCAGCTTAAACAGCTATAATTCACCCCTCCACTTT

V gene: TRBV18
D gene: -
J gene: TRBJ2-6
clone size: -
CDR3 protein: CASSPTSRSGANVLTF
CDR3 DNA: TGTGCCAGCTCACCGACCAGTAGATCTGGGGCCAACGTCCTGACTTTC

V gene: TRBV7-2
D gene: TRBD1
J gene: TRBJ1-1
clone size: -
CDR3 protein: CASSPQPTGGNTEAFF
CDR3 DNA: TGTGCCAGCAGCCCACAACCGACAGGGGGGAACACTGAAGCTTTCTTT

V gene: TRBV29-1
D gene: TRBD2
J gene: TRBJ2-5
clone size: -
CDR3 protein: CSVPGGETQYF
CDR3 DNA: TGCAGCGTTCCCGGGGGGGAGACCCAGTACTTC

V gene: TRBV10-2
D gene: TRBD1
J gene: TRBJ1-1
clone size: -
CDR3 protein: CASSRDRVEAFF
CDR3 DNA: TGCGCCAGCAGCCGAGACAGGGTCGAAGCTTTCTTT

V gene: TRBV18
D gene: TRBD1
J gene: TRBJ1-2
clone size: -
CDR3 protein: CASSTDRVYGYTF
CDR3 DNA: TGTGCCAGCTCGACAGACAGGGTCTATGGCTACACCTTC

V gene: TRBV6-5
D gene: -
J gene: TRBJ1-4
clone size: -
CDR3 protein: CASSNRGVEKLFF
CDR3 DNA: TGTGCCAGCAGTAACCGGGGGGTTGAAAAACTGTTTTTT

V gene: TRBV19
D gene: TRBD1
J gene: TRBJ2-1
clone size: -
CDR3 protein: CASSFDRDRVSNEQFF
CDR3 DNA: TGTGCCAGTAGCTTCGACCGGGACAGGGTAAGCAATGAGCAGTTCTTC

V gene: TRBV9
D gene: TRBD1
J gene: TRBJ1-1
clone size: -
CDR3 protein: CASSPTGMNTEAFF
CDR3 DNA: TGTGCCAGCAGCCCGACAGGGATGAACACTGAAGCTTTCTTT

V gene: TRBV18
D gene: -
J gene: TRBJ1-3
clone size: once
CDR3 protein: CASSPPQGSGNTIYF
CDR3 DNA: TGTGCCAGCTCACCACCGCAGGGTTCTGGAAACACCATATATTTT

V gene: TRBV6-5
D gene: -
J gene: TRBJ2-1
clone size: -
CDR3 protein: CATLPGHSSYNEQFF
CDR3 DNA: TGTGCCACCCTTCCGGGACATAGCTCCTACAATGAGCAGTTCTTC

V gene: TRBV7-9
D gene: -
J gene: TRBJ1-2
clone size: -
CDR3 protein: CASSLGEGGYGYTF
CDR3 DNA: TGTGCCAGCAGCTTAGGGGAGGGTGGCTATGGCTACACCTTC

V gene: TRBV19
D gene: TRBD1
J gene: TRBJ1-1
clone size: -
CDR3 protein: CASGDRANTEAFF
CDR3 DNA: TGTGCCAGTGGGGACAGGGCGAACACTGAAGCTTTCTTT

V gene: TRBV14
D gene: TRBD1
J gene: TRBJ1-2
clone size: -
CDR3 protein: CASGTGYGYTF
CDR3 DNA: TGTGCCAGCGGGACAGGGTATGGCTACACCTTC

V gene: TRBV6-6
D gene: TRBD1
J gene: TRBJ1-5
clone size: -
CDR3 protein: CASSYSRPGGHQPQHF
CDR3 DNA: TGTGCCAGCAGTTACTCGAGGCCAGGGGGTCATCAGCCCCAGCATTTT

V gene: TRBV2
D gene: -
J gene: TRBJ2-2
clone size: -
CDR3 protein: CASSSTGTRNTGELFF
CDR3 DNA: TGTGCCAGCAGTTCTACCGGGACTCGAAACACCGGGGAGCTGTTTTTT

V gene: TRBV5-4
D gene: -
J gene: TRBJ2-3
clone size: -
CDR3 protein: CASSRRQGLLGDTQYF
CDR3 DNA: TGTGCCAGCAGCCGACGTCAGGGACTTCTAGGAGATACGCAGTATTTT

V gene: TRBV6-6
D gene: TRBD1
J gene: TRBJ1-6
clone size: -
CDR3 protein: CASVPDRGRGSPLHF
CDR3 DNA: TGTGCCAGCGTGCCCGACAGGGGTAGAGGATCACCCCTCCACTTT

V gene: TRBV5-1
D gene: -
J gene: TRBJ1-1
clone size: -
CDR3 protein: CASSLGQIMNTEAFF
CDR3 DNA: TGCGCCAGCAGCTTGGGGCAGATCATGAACACTGAAGCTTTCTTT